The present TCR beta chain was sequenced within a study of shared T cell receptors in the human thymus. Method: immunoSEQ multiplex PCR; TCRdb's copy keeps in-frame clones and lacks some. The sample gives about 730,000 clones, roughly 88% of which show up once; roughly 0.01% is in the top ten. The CDR3 has 13 amino acids. Deletions cut 6 bases from V and 1 base from J, with 9 bases between. Per germline, CDR1 WNHNN and CDR2 SYGVQD (reference sequence). A further study also used this sample, focusing on human thymus T cells. That paper states: Infants, healthy and Finnish, who were having corrective surgery for congenital heart defects served as donors. Thymus specimens were resections from corrective heart surgery. Usage of V and J genes appeared biased in thymic and blood repertoires.

What was sequenced was thymocytes. The gene calls are TRBV10-1 and TRBJ1-1, with D unclear. The receptor was derived from a girl in the first two years of life with a congenital heart defect. CDR3: CASSPDSNTEAFF. CDR3 bases: TGCGCCAGCAGCCCGGACTCGAACACTGAAGCTTTCTTT.